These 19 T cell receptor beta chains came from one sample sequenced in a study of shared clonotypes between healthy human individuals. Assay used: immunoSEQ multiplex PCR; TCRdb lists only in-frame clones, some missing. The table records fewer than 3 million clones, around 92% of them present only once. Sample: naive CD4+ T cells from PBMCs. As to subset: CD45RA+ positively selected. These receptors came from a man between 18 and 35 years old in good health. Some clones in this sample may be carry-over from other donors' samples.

The CDR3 here is CASSTRDRGGTEAFF. The CDR3 DNA sequence: TGTGCCAGCAGTACTAGGGACAGGGGTGGCACTGAAGCTTTCTTT. V and J are TRBV6-5 and TRBJ1-1; 10 nucleotides match TRBD1. After removal of 5 bases from V and 4 bases from J, the junction contained 7 bases not matched to a gene. Germline CDR1 and CDR2: MNHEY and SVGAGI. The length of the CDR3 is 15 residues.

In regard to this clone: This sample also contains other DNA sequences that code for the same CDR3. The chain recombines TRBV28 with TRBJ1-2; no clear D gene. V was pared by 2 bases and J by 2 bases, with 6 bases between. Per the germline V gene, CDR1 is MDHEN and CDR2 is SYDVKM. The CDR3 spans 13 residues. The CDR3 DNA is TGTGCCAGCAGTTTAAGTCAGAACTATGGCTACACCTTC. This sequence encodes CASSLSQNYGYTF.

The CDR3 loop reads CASTEPGYLGAGYTF. The CDR3 DNA follows: TGTGCCAGCACCGAACCGGGGTATCTAGGGGCGGGCTACACCTTC. The genes are TRBV6-1 and TRBJ1-2; the D gene is possibly TRBD1 (5 bases). Germline lookup yields CDR1 MNHNS and CDR2 SASEGT. The CDR3 runs to 15 residues. V dropped 7 bases and J dropped 8 bases, with 23 bases sitting between them.

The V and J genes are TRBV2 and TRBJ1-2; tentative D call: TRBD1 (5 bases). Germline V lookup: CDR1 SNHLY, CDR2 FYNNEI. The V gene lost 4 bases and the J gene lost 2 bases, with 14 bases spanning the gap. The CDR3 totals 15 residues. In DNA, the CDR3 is TGTGCCAGCAGTGGCCTTGCGGGGCGAAACTATGGCTACACCTTC. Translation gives CASSGLAGRNYGYTF. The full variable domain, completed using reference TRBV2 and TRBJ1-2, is EPEVTQTPSHQVTQMGQEVILRCVPISNHLYFYWYRQILGQKVEFLVSFYNNEISEKSEIFDDQFSVERPDGSNFTLKIRSTKLEDSAMYFCASSGLAGRNYGYTFGSGTRLTVV.

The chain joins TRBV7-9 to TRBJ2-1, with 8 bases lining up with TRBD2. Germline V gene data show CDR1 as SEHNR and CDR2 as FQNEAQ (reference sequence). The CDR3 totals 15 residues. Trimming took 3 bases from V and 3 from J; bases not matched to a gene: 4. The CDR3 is CASSLSGSFYNEQFF. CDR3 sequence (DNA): TGTGCCAGCAGCTTGAGCGGGAGTTTCTACAATGAGCAGTTCTTC.

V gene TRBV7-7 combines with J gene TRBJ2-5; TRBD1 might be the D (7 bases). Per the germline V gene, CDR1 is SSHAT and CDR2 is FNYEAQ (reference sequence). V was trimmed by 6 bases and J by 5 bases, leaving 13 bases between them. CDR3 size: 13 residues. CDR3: CASRPTGRETQYF. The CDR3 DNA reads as TGTGCCAGCAGACCGACAGGGAGGGAGACCCAGTACTTC.

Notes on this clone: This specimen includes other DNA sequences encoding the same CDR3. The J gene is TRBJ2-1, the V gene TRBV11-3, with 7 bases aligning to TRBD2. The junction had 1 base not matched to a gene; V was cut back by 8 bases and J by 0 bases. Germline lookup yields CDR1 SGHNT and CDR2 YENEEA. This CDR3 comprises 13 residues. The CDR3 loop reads CASSGGSYNEQFF. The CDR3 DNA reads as TGTGCCAGCTCGGGGGGCTCCTACAATGAGCAGTTCTTC.

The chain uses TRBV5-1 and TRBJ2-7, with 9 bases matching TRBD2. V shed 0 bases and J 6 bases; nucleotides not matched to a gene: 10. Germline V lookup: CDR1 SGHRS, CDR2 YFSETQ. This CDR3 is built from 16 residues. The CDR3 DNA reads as TGCGCCAGCAGCTTGGAGGCGGGAGGGCCTAATAGCGAGCAGTACTTC. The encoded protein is CASSLEAGGPNSEQYF.

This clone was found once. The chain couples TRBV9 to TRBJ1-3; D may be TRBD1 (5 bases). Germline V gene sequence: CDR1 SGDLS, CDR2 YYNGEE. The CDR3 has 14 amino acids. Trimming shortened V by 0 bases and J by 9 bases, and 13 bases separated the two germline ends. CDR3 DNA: TGTGCCAGCAGCGTAGGGGCCATGAGGGGCACCATATATTTT. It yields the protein CASSVGAMRGTIYF.

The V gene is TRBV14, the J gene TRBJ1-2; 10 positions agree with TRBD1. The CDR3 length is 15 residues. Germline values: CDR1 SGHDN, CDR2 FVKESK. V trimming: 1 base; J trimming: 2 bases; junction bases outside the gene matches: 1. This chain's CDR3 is CASSQVDRGNYGYTF. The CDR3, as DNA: TGTGCCAGCAGCCAAGTGGACAGGGGGAACTATGGCTACACCTTC.

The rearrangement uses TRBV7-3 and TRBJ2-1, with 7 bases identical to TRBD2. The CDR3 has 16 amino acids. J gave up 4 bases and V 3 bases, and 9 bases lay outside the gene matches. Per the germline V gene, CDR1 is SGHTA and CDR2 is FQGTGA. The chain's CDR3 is CASSLVAGVSYNEQFF. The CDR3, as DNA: TGTGCCAGCAGCTTGGTTGCGGGAGTAAGTTACAATGAGCAGTTCTTC.

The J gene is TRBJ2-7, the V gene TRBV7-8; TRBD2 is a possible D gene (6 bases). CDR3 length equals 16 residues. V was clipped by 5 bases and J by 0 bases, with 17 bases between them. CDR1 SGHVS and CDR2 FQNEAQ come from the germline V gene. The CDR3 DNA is TGTGCCAGCAGCCCTAGTAGGCTAGCGCCCTCCTACGAGCAGTACTTC. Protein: CASSPSRLAPSYEQYF. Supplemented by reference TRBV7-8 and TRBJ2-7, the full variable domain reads GAGVSQSPRYKVAKRGQDVALRCDPISGHVSLFWYQQALGQGPEFLTYFQNEAQLDKSGLPSDRFFAERPEGSVSTLKIQRTQQEDSAVYLCASSPSRLAPSYEQYFGPGTRLTVT.

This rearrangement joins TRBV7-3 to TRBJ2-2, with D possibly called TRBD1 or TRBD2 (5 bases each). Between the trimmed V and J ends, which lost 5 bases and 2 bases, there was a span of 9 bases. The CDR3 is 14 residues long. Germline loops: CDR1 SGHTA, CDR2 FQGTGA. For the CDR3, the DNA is TGTGCCAGCAGCAAGGGACCAAACACCGGGGAGCTGTTTTTT. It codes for CASSKGPNTGELFF.

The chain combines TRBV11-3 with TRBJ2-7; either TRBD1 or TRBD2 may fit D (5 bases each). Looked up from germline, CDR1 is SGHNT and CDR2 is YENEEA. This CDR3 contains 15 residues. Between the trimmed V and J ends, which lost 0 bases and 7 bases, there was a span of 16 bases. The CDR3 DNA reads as TGTGCCAGCAGCTTAGACGGCTCCGGGACGAGGGAGCAGTACTTC. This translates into CASSLDGSGTREQYF.

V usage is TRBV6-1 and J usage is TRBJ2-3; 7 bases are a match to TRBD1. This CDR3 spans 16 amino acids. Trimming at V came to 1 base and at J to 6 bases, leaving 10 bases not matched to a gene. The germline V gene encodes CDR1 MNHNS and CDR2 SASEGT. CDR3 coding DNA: TGTGCCAGCAGTGAAGAAGGGAGCAGGGGGATGGATACGCAGTATTTT. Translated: CASSEEGSRGMDTQYF.

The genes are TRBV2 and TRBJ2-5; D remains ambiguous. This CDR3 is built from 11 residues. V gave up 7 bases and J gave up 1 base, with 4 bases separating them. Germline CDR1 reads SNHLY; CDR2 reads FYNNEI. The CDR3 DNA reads TGTGCCAGCACCAGCCAAGAGACCCAGTACTTC. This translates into CASTSQETQYF.

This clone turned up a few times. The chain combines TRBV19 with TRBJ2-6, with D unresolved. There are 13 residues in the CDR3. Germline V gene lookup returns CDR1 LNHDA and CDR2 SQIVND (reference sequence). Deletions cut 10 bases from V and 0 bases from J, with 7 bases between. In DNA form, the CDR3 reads TGTGCCACCAAGATCTCTGGGGCCAACGTCCTGACTTTC. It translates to CATKISGANVLTF. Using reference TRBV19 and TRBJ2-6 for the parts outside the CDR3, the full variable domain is DGGITQSPKYLFRKEGQNVTLSCEQNLNHDAMYWYRQDPGQGLRLIYYSQIVNDFQKGDIAEGYSVSREKKESFPLTVTSAQKNPTAFYLCATKISGANVLTFGAGSRLTVL.

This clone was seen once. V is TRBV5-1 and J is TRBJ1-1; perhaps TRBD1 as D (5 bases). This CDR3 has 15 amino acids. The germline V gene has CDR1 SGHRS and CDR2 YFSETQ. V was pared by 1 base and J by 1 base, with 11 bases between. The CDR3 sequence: CASSLLVGQNTEAFF. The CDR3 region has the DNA TGCGCCAGCAGCTTGTTAGTCGGACAGAACACTGAAGCTTTCTTT.

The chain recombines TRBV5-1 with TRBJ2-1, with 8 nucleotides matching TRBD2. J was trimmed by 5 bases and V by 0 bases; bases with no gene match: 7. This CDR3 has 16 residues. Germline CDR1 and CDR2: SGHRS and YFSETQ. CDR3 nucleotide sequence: TGCGCCAGCAGCTTGGCCCCTGCGGGAGGTAACAATGAGCAGTTCTTC. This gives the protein CASSLAPAGGNNEQFF.